These T cell receptor beta chains were read from a single sample in a study of siplizumab effects on memory and regulatory T cells. The protocol was immunoSEQ multiplex PCR, while the TCRdb copy is restricted to in-frame clones and leaves out a portion. The sample holds 95,000 to 100,000 clones, nearly 95% seen once. The sample was non-Treg CD4+ T cells sorted from blood. Every receptor here comes from a human donor in good health. The CDR3 runs from the conserved cysteine through the conserved F or W. Each record gives: D gene, clone size, J gene, V gene, CDR3 length, CDR3 protein, CDR3 DNA. D genes are given only for firm matches. Clone size is shown for a subset of rows, as once, few, many or a class of expanded clone.

>.|.|TRBJ2-2|TRBV7-9|19
CASSLAIDYGTANTGELFF
TGTGCCAGCAGCTTAGCGATCGATTACGGAACCGCGAACACCGGGGAGCTGTTTTTT
>.|.|TRBJ1-1|TRBV28|15
CASRLAGTANTEAFF
TGTGCCAGTAGACTAGCCGGGACTGCGAACACTGAAGCTTTCTTT
>.|.|TRBJ1-3|TRBV6-5|16
CASSYGLGQGGNTIYF
TGTGCCAGCAGTTACGGGTTAGGCCAAGGAGGAAACACCATATATTTT
>TRBD1|once|TRBJ1-4|TRBV19|14
CASRDRREGEKLFF
TGTGCCAGCCGGGACAGACGCGAGGGTGAAAAACTGTTTTTT
>.|.|TRBJ2-5|TRBV18|18
CASSPGALAGDLQETQYF
TGTGCCAGCTCACCAGGGGCCCTCGCCGGGGACCTCCAAGAGACCCAGTACTTC
>.|.|TRBJ2-5|TRBV6-6|15
CASSYPDRIPETQYF
TGTGCCAGCAGTTACCCGGACAGAATCCCAGAGACCCAGTACTTC
>.|.|TRBJ1-4|TRBV5-1|13
CASSLGTTEKLFF
TGCGCCAGCAGCTTGGGCACAACCGAAAAACTGTTTTTT
>.|.|TRBJ1-4|TRBV6-5|14
CASRPTATNEKLFF
TGTGCCAGCAGACCGACGGCAACTAATGAAAAACTGTTTTTT
>.|.|TRBJ2-3|TRBV28|14
CASSLLRSKDTQYF
TGTGCCAGCAGTTTATTACGTAGTAAGGATACGCAGTATTTT
>.|.|TRBJ2-2|TRBV19|14
CASTGGTNTGELFF
TGTGCCAGTACTGGCGGGACGAACACCGGGGAGCTGTTTTTT
>.|.|TRBJ2-2|TRBV5-8|16
CASSLWSKRNTGELFF
TGTGCCAGCAGCTTGTGGTCGAAAAGAAACACCGGGGAGCTGTTTTTT
>.|.|TRBJ2-5|TRBV4-1|15
CASSQESRTTETQYF
TGCGCCAGCAGCCAAGAGTCCAGGACGACGGAGACCCAGTACTTC
>.|.|TRBJ2-6|TRBV7-8|11
CASSSKGVLTF
TGTGCCAGCAGCTCAAAGGGGGTCCTGACTTTC
>TRBD1|.|TRBJ1-1|TRBV6-4|12
CASSDYRGDAFF
TGTGCCAGCAGTGACTACAGGGGTGATGCTTTCTTT
>.|once|TRBJ1-4|TRBV28|15
CASSFTRILNEKLFF
TGTGCCAGCAGTTTCACAAGGATTCTTAATGAAAAACTGTTTTTT
>TRBD1|.|TRBJ2-7|TRBV7-2|13
CASSNDRVGEQYF
TGTGCCAGCAGCAACGACAGGGTCGGCGAGCAGTACTTC
>TRBD1|.|TRBJ2-1|TRBV4-1|14
CASSQEETGNEQFF
TGCGCCAGCAGCCAGGAGGAGACAGGGAATGAGCAGTTCTTC
>TRBD1|.|TRBJ1-5|TRBV6-1|15
CASSEPGQSNQPQHF
TGTGCCAGCAGTGAACCGGGACAGAGCAATCAGCCCCAGCATTTT
>.|once|TRBJ2-5|TRBV10-2|11
CASSQLETQYF
TGCGCCAGCAGCCAATTAGAGACCCAGTACTTC
>TRBD1|.|TRBJ1-2|TRBV9|16
CASSSGVGQHNYGYTF
TGTGCCAGCAGCTCGGGCGTGGGACAGCATAACTATGGCTACACCTTC
>.|.|TRBJ2-7|TRBV18|12
CASGLVGYEQYF
TGTGCCAGCGGGCTCGTAGGCTACGAGCAGTACTTC
>TRBD2|.|TRBJ2-3|TRBV30|15
CASSNSSGTTDTQYF
TGTGCCTCTTCCAACTCTAGCGGGACCACAGATACGCAGTATTTT
>.|.|TRBJ1-5|TRBV5-4|17
CASSTDPGRNSNQPQHF
TGTGCCAGCAGCACCGATCCGGGACGGAACTCCAATCAGCCCCAGCATTTT
>.|.|TRBJ1-1|TRBV30|13
CAWSPGQYTEAFF
TGTGCCTGGAGTCCAGGACAGTACACTGAAGCTTTCTTT
>.|.|TRBJ1-3|TRBV5-6|15
CASSPDSSSRNTIYF
TGTGCCAGCAGCCCGGACAGCTCGTCACGGAACACCATATATTTT
>TRBD1|once|TRBJ2-7|TRBV7-9|15
CASSAPDRGAYEQYF
TGTGCCAGCAGCGCCCCGGACAGGGGAGCCTACGAGCAGTACTTC
>.|.|TRBJ2-7|TRBV4-3|13
CAKKKRLSYEQYF
TGCGCCAAAAAGAAGAGATTATCCTACGAGCAGTACTTC
>TRBD1|.|TRBJ1-5|TRBV18|14
CASSPGQSNQPQHF
TGTGCCAGCTCACCGGGACAGAGCAATCAGCCCCAGCATTTT
>.|once|TRBJ2-7|TRBV15|11
CATSGRDEQYF
TGTGCCACCAGCGGCAGGGACGAGCAGTACTTC
>.|once|TRBJ2-5|TRBV6-1|12
CASSDSGLVQYF
TGTGCCAGCTCTGACTCTGGCCTAGTCCAGTACTTC
>TRBD1|.|TRBJ2-5|TRBV28|15
CASSLTDRGSETQYF
TGTGCCAGCAGTTTAACGGACAGGGGGTCAGAGACCCAGTACTTC
>.|.|TRBJ1-2|TRBV10-3|13
CATRRNPNYGYTF
TGTGCCACCCGGCGGAATCCTAACTATGGCTACACCTTC
>.|.|TRBJ1-4|TRBV14|16
CASSHLGQEVGEKLFF
TGTGCCAGCAGCCATCTAGGGCAAGAGGTTGGCGAAAAACTGTTTTTT
>.|.|TRBJ1-3|TRBV2|15
CASSEMPRGGNTIYF
TGTGCCAGCAGTGAAATGCCCAGGGGTGGAAACACCATATATTTT
>TRBD1|.|TRBJ1-5|TRBV4-1|15
CASSRGTGGDQPQHF
TGCGCCAGCAGCCGAGGGACAGGGGGTGATCAGCCCCAGCATTTT
>.|.|TRBJ2-1|TRBV7-9|15
CASSRTGTPESEQFF
TGTGCCAGCAGCAGGACCGGGACCCCCGAGAGTGAGCAGTTCTTC
>.|.|TRBJ2-3|TRBV5-1|12
CASSLDTDTQYF
TGCGCCAGCAGCTTGGACACAGATACGCAGTATTTT
>.|.|TRBJ1-1|TRBV12-5|13
CASGLVGGLKGFF
TGTGCTAGTGGTTTGGTAGGAGGGCTGAAGGGTTTCTTT
>TRBD2|.|TRBJ2-2|TRBV9|15
CASSGSGLNTGELFF
TGTGCCAGCAGCGGTAGCGGGCTGAACACCGGGGAGCTGTTTTTT
>.|.|TRBJ2-1|TRBV27|15
CASRVEKGEYNEQFF
TGTGCCAGTCGAGTCGAGAAGGGGGAGTACAATGAGCAGTTCTTC
>TRBD1|.|TRBJ1-1|TRBV5-1|12
CASSGPGQEAFF
TGCGCCAGCAGCGGACCGGGACAGGAAGCTTTCTTT
>.|.|TRBJ2-7|TRBV29-1|12
CSAQTNTYEQYF
TGCAGCGCCCAAACTAATACGTACGAGCAGTACTTC
>.|.|TRBJ1-5|TRBV18|13
CASSPRDGEPQHF
TGTGCCAGCTCACCCAGAGACGGGGAGCCCCAGCATTTT
>.|.|TRBJ2-6|TRBV6-6|15
CASTSQGSGANVLTF
TGTGCCAGCACCTCGCAGGGTTCTGGGGCCAACGTCCTGACTTTC
>TRBD2|.|TRBJ2-7|TRBV6-1|15
CASRLGLAGVAEQYF
TGTGCCAGCAGGTTGGGACTAGCGGGAGTAGCCGAGCAGTACTTC
>.|.|TRBJ1-5|TRBV4-1|13
CASSQAGYQPQHF
TGCGCCAGCAGCCAAGCAGGGTATCAGCCCCAGCATTTT
>.|.|TRBJ1-5|TRBV6-1|14
CASRKLAANQPQHF
TGTGCCAGCAGGAAACTGGCAGCCAATCAGCCCCAGCATTTT